This paragraph reports one T cell receptor (beta chain). Its antigen is currently unknown. Sequencing was performed with immunoSEQ multiplex PCR; in TCRdb, only in-frame clones are kept and a portion is missing. The sample records about 110,000 clones, 87% being singletons. The sample is drawn from a study of T cell responses to AZD1222 COVID-19 vaccine. Study results and caveats: The study found Spike-specific TCR breadth and depth rose after two AZD1222 doses. At 160-218 and 743-854, vaccine-associated CD4 TCRs were dominant, and they spanned spike. The study identified only six AZD1222 recipients as seropositive at baseline.

Sequencing was performed on peripheral blood, taken on day 0 of AZD1222 vaccination. The TCR comes from an adult in good health.

CDR3 coding DNA: TGCGCCAGCAGCCCGACTAGCGGTTCCTACGAGCAGTACTTC. This sequence encodes CASSPTSGSYEQYF. This chain links TRBV5-1 with TRBJ2-7, with 9 bases identical to TRBD2. Germline-derived CDR1 and CDR2 are SGHRS and YFSETQ. The CDR3 is 14 amino acids. The V gene end was trimmed by 4 bases and the J gene end by 1 base; junction bases not matched to a gene: 3.